The entry below gives a single T cell receptor beta chain sequence along with its context. Its antigen remains unknown. Sequenced by immunoSEQ multiplex PCR; TCRdb stores in-frame clones only, minus some. Of around 58,000 clones listed, approximately 82% are singletons. These data are taken from a study of siplizumab effects on memory and regulatory T cells. General study points: Suppressive capability of dividing Tregs from siplizumab cultures went unverified.

The CDR3 contains 14 residues. Germline CDR1 is MNHNS and CDR2 is SASEGT. V lost 5 bases, J lost 4 bases, and 7 bases stayed unmatched. Unstimulated naive, memory, effector memory and TEMRA subsets were sequenced, and this was done in a few donor pairs. The sample was memory CD4+ T cells sorted from blood. The chain couples TRBV6-1 to TRBJ1-2, with 7 bases that match TRBD1. The source is a human donor in good health. The CDR3 here is CASSLTGEGYGYTF. In DNA, the CDR3 is TGTGCCAGCAGTCTTACAGGGGAGGGCTATGGCTACACCTTC.